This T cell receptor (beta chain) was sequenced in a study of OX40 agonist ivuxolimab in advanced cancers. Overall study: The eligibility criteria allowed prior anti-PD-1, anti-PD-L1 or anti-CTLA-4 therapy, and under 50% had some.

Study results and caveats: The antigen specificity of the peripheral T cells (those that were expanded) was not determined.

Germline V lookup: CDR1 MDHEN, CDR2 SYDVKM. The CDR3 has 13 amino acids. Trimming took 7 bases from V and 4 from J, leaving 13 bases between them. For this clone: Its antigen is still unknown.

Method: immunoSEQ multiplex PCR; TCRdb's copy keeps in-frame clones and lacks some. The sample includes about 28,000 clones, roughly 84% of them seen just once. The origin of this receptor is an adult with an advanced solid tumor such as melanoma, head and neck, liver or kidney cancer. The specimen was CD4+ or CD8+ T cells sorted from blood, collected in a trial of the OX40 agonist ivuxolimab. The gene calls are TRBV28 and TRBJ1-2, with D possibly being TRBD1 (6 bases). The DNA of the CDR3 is TGTGCCAGCACCTTAAGAGGGGGCTATGGCTACACCTTC. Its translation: CASTLRGGYGYTF.